The clone carrying this TCR beta chain occurred a few times. Its antigen is still unknown. Primed by a sample-barcoded 5' primer and a J-beta primer mix, a second PCR proceeded for 7 to 11 cycles. One entry per CDR3 protein results from TCRdb running MiXCR on the 5' RACE reads. In the table there are over a million distinct CDR3 sequences, 35% to 45% of which are singletons. Researchers report isolating at least 7 million PBMCs per sample. Per individual sample, total RNA of at least 6 micrograms was extracted. This record belongs to a study of blood T cells in healthy people across ages. Overall study results and limits: In older individuals, TCR beta diversity per million T cells was lower, falling roughly linearly with age. The study regarded diversity estimates from one million T cells as underestimates.

Germline loops: CDR1 ENHRY, CDR2 SYGVKD. This CDR3 is built from 14 residues. V lost 0 bases to trimming and J lost 4 bases, with 8 bases between them. Sequences were obtained from blood. The clonotype originates from a woman under 30 in good health. The chain is built from TRBV10-3 and TRBJ2-3; D ambiguous. This CDR3 reads CAISESKVADTQYF. The DNA for the CDR3 is TGTGCCATCAGTGAGTCGAAGGTGGCAGATACGCAGTATTTT.